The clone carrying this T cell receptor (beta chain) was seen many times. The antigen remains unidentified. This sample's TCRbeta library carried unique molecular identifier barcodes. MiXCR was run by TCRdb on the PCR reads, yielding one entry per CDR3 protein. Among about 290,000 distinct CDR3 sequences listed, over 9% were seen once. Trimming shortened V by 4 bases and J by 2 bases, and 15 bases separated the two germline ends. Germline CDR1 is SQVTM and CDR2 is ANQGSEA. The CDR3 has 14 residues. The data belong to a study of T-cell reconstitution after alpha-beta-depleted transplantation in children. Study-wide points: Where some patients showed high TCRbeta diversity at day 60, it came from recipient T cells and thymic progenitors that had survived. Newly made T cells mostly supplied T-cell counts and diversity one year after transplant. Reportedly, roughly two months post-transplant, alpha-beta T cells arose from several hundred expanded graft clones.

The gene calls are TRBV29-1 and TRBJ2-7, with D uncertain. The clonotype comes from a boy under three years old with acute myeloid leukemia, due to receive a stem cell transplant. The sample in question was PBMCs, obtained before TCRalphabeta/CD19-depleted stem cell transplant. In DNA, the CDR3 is TGCAGCGTTGGCTTGTTTGGGCAGACCTACGAGCAGTACTTC. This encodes CSVGLFGQTYEQYF.